A single sample gave rise to the 27 T cell receptor beta chains below, sequenced in a study of blood T cell repertoires in COVID-19 (dated by TCRdb to 2020 to 2022). The protocol used for the library was the immunoSEQ multiplex PCR assay. Here the immuneACCESS table is served through TCRdb, limited to in-frame sequences with V and J called. Missing clones are a known gap in these copies; in checked studies unresolved V genes cover under half, and the rest lacks a known reason. Here the sample has over 300,000 clones; 65% to 85% occur a single time. The biggest ten clones account for about 1.2% of the sample. Sequenced: peripheral blood. These receptor sequences come from a woman between 45 and 65 years old with acute or convalescent COVID-19.

This clone occurred once. The V call is TRBV24-1, the J call TRBJ2-5, with 8 bases that match TRBD2. The V and J ends lost 2 bases and 5 bases, in that order; junction bases with no gene match: 3. This CDR3 comprises 14 residues. Germline lookup yields CDR1 KGHDR and CDR2 SFDVKD. CDR3 amino acids: CATSDSREGETQYF. The CDR3 DNA reads TGTGCCACCAGTGATTCCCGGGAGGGGGAGACCCAGTACTTC.

V usage is TRBV7-2 and J usage is TRBJ2-2; the D gene is possibly TRBD1 (5 bases). The V and J ends lost 3 bases and 5 bases respectively, with 13 bases between them. The CDR3 is made up of 15 amino acids. In germline, CDR1 is SGHTA, CDR2 FQGNSA. Here the CDR3 reads CASSLVGRGTGELFF. DNA for the CDR3: TGTGCCAGCAGCTTGGTGGGGCGCGGTACCGGGGAGCTGTTTTTT.

The chain carries TRBV4-1 and TRBJ2-3, with a weak D call TRBD2 (6 bases). CDR1 MGHRA and CDR2 YSYEKL come from the germline V gene. The CDR3 extends over 17 amino acids. V dropped 1 base and J dropped 5 bases, with 19 bases sitting between them. The CDR3: CASSQAPGGAGVDTQYF. The CDR3, as DNA: TGCGCCAGCAGCCAAGCCCCCGGAGGGGCAGGCGTAGATACGCAGTATTTT.

Only one count was recorded for this clone. This chain uses TRBV21-1 with TRBJ2-1; the table names TRBD1, a call not compared with the DNA. TRBV21-1 is reported as a pseudogene. This CDR3 is 12 amino acids long. CDR3 nucleotide sequence: TGTGCCAGCACCCGACAGATACGGGAGCAGTTCTTC. Its translation is CASTRQIREQFF.

This sequence joins TRBV29-1 and TRBJ2-5; 8 bases are shared with TRBD2. J gave up 5 bases and V 7 bases, and 15 bases lay outside the gene matches. The CDR3 totals 15 residues. Germline V gives CDR1 SQVTM, CDR2 ANQGSEA. CDR3 nucleotide sequence: TGCAGCGGAAAACGGGGGGGCCGAGGGGATGAGACCCAGTACTTC. As protein: CSGKRGGRGDETQYF. Drawing the rest from reference TRBV29-1 and TRBJ2-5, the complete variable domain is SAVISQKPSRDICQRGTSLTIQCQVDSQVTMMFWYRQQPGQSLTLIATANQGSEATYESGFVIDKFPISRPNLTFSTLTVSNMSPEDSSIYLCSGKRGGRGDETQYFGPGTRLLVL.

This clone occurred a few times. The chain has TRBV23-1 and TRBJ2-7; 7 bases align to TRBD1. TRBV23-1 is an open reading frame whose function is uncertain. Losses at the gene ends were 11 bases for V and 6 bases for J; bases not matched to a gene: 10. The CDR3 has 12 residues. For the CDR3, the DNA is TGCGCCTATAAGGGGGCCAATAGCGAGCAGTACGTC. Translated: CAYKGANSEQYV.

This clone was recorded only once. The chain couples TRBV7-2 to TRBJ2-5; 15 positions agree with TRBD2. The CDR3 is made up of 17 amino acids. CDR1 and CDR2 from the germline V gene are SGHTA and FQGNSA. The ends lost 5 bases at V and 2 bases at J; junction bases unmatched: 6. In DNA form, the CDR3 reads TGTGCCAGCAGCCCGGGACTAGCGGGGGGTATACAAGAGACCCAGTACTTC. The encoded protein is CASSPGLAGGIQETQYF. The full variable domain, rest sourced from reference TRBV7-2 and TRBJ2-5, is GAGVSQSPSNKVTEKGKDVELRCDPISGHTALYWYRQSLGQGLEFLIYFQGNSAPDKSGLPSDRFSAERTGGSVSTLTIQRTQQEDSAVYLCASSPGLAGGIQETQYFGPGTRLLVL.

V is TRBV24-1 and J is TRBJ1-2, with TRBD1 as a possible D gene (6 bases). With 9 bases removed from V and 7 bases from J, the gap between germline ends came to 20 bases. The CDR3 sequence is 14 residues long. CDR1 KGHDR and CDR2 SFDVKD come from the germline V gene. In DNA, the CDR3 is TGTGCCACCCAAAACCGCGGGGGGCGCGGTGGCTACACCTTC. It codes for CATQNRGGRGGYTF.

The chain uses TRBV11-3 and TRBJ2-1, with TRBD2 identical over 12 bases. This CDR3 comprises 15 residues. Germline assignment: CDR1 SGHNT and CDR2 YENEEA. V shed 0 bases, J shed 9 bases, and the junction held 3 bases outside the gene matches. The CDR3 here is CASSLEGLAGSEQFF. The CDR3 coding sequence is TGTGCCAGCAGCTTAGAGGGACTAGCGGGCTCTGAGCAGTTCTTC. The full variable domain, with the rest looked up from reference TRBV11-3 and TRBJ2-1, is EAGVVQSPRYKIIEKKQPVAFWCNPISGHNTLYWYLQNLGQGPELLIRYENEEAVDDSQLPKDRFSAERLKGVDSTLKIQPAELGDSAVYLCASSLEGLAGSEQFFGPGTRLTVL.

J is TRBJ2-5 and V is TRBV5-1, with 10 positions matching TRBD2. Germline CDR1 SGHRS, CDR2 YFSETQ. Trimming took 1 base from V and 5 from J; bases not matched to a gene: 8. There are 16 residues in the CDR3. CDR3 DNA: TGCGCCAGCAGCTTGCCCGGGACTAGCGTTTGGGAGACCCAGTACTTC. Translation: CASSLPGTSVWETQYF.

J is TRBJ2-7 and V is TRBV19, with 15 bases matching TRBD2. The CDR3 spans 17 residues. Germline-derived CDR1 and CDR2 are LNHDA and SQIVND (reference sequence). V gave up 8 bases and J gave up 6 bases; unmatched junction bases: 14. The CDR3, as DNA: TGTGCCAGTGGGGTAAGCCCGGGACTAGCGGGGGGCGGCGAGCAGTACTTC. It specifies CASGVSPGLAGGGEQYF.

The V gene is TRBV28, the J gene TRBJ2-3, with TRBD2 matching over 9 bases. The CDR3 is 17 residues long. Germline CDR1 is MDHEN and CDR2 is SYDVKM. V lost 5 bases to trimming and J lost 0 bases; unmatched junction nucleotides: 9. This CDR3 is CASSALAGAGSTDTQYF. CDR3 in DNA: TGTGCCAGCAGTGCCTTAGCGGGAGCGGGTAGCACAGATACGCAGTATTTT.

The gene calls are TRBV30 and TRBJ1-5; 9 nucleotides agree with TRBD1. Per germline, CDR1 GTSNPN and CDR2 SVGIG (reference sequence). The junction had 9 bases not matched to a gene; V was cut back by 3 bases and J by 0 bases. The CDR3 runs to 17 residues. The DNA of the CDR3 is TGTGCCTGGAGGTCGGGACAGGGCGTCGGTAGCAATCAGCCCCAGCATTTT. Its translation is CAWRSGQGVGSNQPQHF.

The chain links TRBV3-1 (or the pseudogene TRBV3-2) to TRBJ2-3, with 13 bases identical to TRBD2. Germline CDR1 is LGHDT and CDR2 is YNNKEL (reference sequence). There are 14 residues in the CDR3. The V and J ends lost 10 bases and 2 bases, in that order; junction bases with no gene match: 3. The CDR3 loop is CATGLAGDTDTQYF. The CDR3 DNA reads as TGTGCCACCGGACTAGCGGGAGACACAGATACGCAGTATTTT.

The chain couples TRBV7-2 to TRBJ2-7; perhaps TRBD1 as D (6 bases). The length of the CDR3 is 16 residues. Germline V gene data show CDR1 as SGHTA and CDR2 as FQGNSA. The V end was cut by 5 bases, the J end by 0 bases, with 17 bases between. CDR3 bases: TGTGCCAGCAGCGGACCCGGGACACTATACTCCTACGAGCAGTACTTC. It codes for CASSGPGTLYSYEQYF.

This clone has just one count. The CDR3 region is CASMERAYEQYV. DNA of the CDR3: TGTGCCAGCATGGAGAGGGCCTACGAGCAGTACGTC. The chain is built from TRBV2 and TRBJ2-7, with D perhaps TRBD2 (5 bases). The V gene's germline CDR1 is SNHLY and CDR2 FYNNEI. Trimming stripped 7 bases from V and 2 bases from J, with 9 bases between. This CDR3 has 12 amino acids.

This clone is a singleton in its sample. This sequence joins TRBV12-2 and TRBJ2-6; TRBD1, the table's D call, was not compared with the DNA. TRBV12-2 constitutes a pseudogene. The CDR3 covers 20 residues. In nucleotides, the CDR3 is TGTGCAAGTCGCTCTTCGCAGCCCGGGACAGGAAGTGCTGGGGCCAACGTCCTGACTTTC. Amino acid sequence: CASRSSQPGTGSAGANVLTF.

This clone was observed once. This sequence joins TRBV27 and TRBJ2-7; TRBD2 agrees at 9 bases. Germline CDR1 MNHEY, CDR2 SMNVEV (reference sequence). The CDR3 is 14 amino acids. V lost 2 bases to trimming and J lost 4 bases; unmatched junction nucleotides: 3. In DNA, the CDR3 is TGTGCCAGCAGTTTACATAGCGGGGGATACGAGCAGTACTTC. Translating gives CASSLHSGGYEQYF.

The genes are TRBV15 and TRBJ1-1; 10 bases fit TRBD1. Trimming at V came to 5 bases and at J to 4 bases, leaving 10 bases not matched to a gene. CDR3 size: 16 residues. Looked up from germline, CDR1 is LNHNV and CDR2 is YYDKDF (reference sequence). CDR3 coding DNA: TGTGCCACCAGCGAGGGGACAGGGGTGGAGGGCACTGAAGCTTTCTTT. Its protein product is CATSEGTGVEGTEAFF.

The chain uses TRBV11-2 and TRBJ2-6; the D is unclear. Germline V gene lookup returns CDR1 SGHAT and CDR2 FQNNGV. V shed 5 bases and J shed 0 bases, with 8 bases lying between them. There are 15 residues in the CDR3. For the CDR3, the DNA is TGTGCCAGCAGCGTAGGGCTCTCTGGGGCCAACGTCCTGACTTTC. Protein: CASSVGLSGANVLTF.

V is TRBV9 and J is TRBJ2-1; perhaps TRBD1 as D (5 bases). Germline CDR1 reads SGDLS; CDR2 reads YYNGEE. This CDR3 has 17 amino acids. The V end was cut by 0 bases, the J end by 1 base, with 14 bases between. In DNA form, the CDR3 reads TGTGCCAGCAGCGTAGTAGTGAAGACAGCGTCCTACAATGAGCAGTTCTTC. Translated, it gives CASSVVVKTASYNEQFF.

This clone was observed a single time. The genes are TRBV6-5 and TRBJ2-3; TRBD2 aligns across 9 bases. The J segment lost 1 base and the V segment lost 3 bases, leaving 5 bases of the junction unmatched. Germline values: CDR1 MNHEY, CDR2 SVGAGI. The CDR3 is made up of 16 amino acids. The CDR3 sequence: CASSYSWTSGTDTQYF. The CDR3 bases are TGTGCCAGCAGTTATTCCTGGACTAGCGGCACAGATACGCAGTATTTT.

Turning to this clone: Other nucleotide sequences in the sample specify the same CDR3. This chain uses TRBV27 with TRBJ1-1; no clear D. Germline V gene lookup returns CDR1 MNHEY and CDR2 SMNVEV (reference sequence). This CDR3 comprises 13 residues. The germline V and J ends were trimmed by 2 bases and 1 base, with 5 bases remaining between them. DNA of the CDR3: TGTGCCAGCAGTTTACCAGGGAACACTGAAGCTTTCTTT. The encoded protein is CASSLPGNTEAFF.

V gene TRBV27 combines with J gene TRBJ2-7; maybe TRBD2 (6 bases). This CDR3 contains 12 residues. CDR1 MNHEY and CDR2 SMNVEV come from the germline V gene (reference sequence). V lost 8 bases to trimming and J lost 2 bases, with 10 bases between them. CDR3 sequence (DNA): TGTGCCAGCTGGGGCGGGGCCTACGAGCAGTACTTC. Translation gives CASWGGAYEQYF.

The chain links TRBV10-3 to TRBJ2-6, with D possibly being TRBD1 (6 bases). The CDR3 is 15 amino acids. Per the germline V gene, CDR1 is ENHRY and CDR2 is SYGVKD. V was clipped by 4 bases and J by 4 bases, with 11 bases between them. DNA for the CDR3: TGTGCCATCAGTGCCTCAGGGGAAGGGGCCAACGTCCTGACTTTC. Translated, it gives CAISASGEGANVLTF.

J is TRBJ1-3 and V is TRBV7-6, with 7 bases that match TRBD1. There are 14 residues in the CDR3. After removal of 4 bases from V and 6 bases from J, the junction contained 6 bases not matched to a gene. The germline V gene has CDR1 SGHVS and CDR2 FNYEAQ. CDR3 sequence: CASSSLTGTNTIYF. The CDR3, as DNA: TGTGCCAGCAGCTCACTGACAGGGACAAACACCATATATTTT.

This CDR3 reads CASSYSSSGRNYGYTF. CDR3 sequence (DNA): TGTGCCAGCAGTTACTCGTCCAGCGGACGTAACTATGGCTACACCTTC. The chain employs TRBV6-5 and TRBJ1-2, with no clear D. This CDR3 is built from 16 residues. Trimming took off 0 bases at V and 1 base at J, with 12 bases between the two ends. Germline-derived CDR1 and CDR2 are MNHEY and SVGAGI.